Below, 10 T cell receptor beta chains from the same sample are listed, as sequenced in a study of control samples from healthy donors and cancer patients. Assay: immunoSEQ multiplex PCR; the TCRdb copy retains only in-frame clones and omits some. The sample records about 150,000 clones, 94% being singletons. Sequenced sample: blood. These receptors were taken from a man in his forties in good health.

V is TRBV3-1 (or the pseudogene TRBV3-2) and J is TRBJ2-3; 7 bases map to TRBD1. This CDR3 is built from 15 residues. Germline V CDR1 and CDR2: LGHDT, YNNKEL (reference sequence). V lost 0 bases to trimming and J lost 2 bases; unmatched junction nucleotides: 2. For the CDR3, the DNA is TGTGCCAGCAGCCAAGAGGACAGGCCCACAGATACGCAGTATTTT. Its protein is CASSQEDRPTDTQYF.

The chain uses TRBV9 and TRBJ2-3; D possibly corresponds to TRBD2 (5 bases). From germline, CDR1 is SGDLS and CDR2 YYNGEE. Deletions cut 1 base from V and 2 bases from J, with 8 bases between. There are 14 residues in the CDR3. The DNA of the CDR3 is TGTGCCAGCAGCGTAAGCGGATTCACAGATACGCAGTATTTT. It translates to CASSVSGFTDTQYF.

The V call is TRBV5-6, the J call TRBJ1-6; a weak D match, TRBD1 (5 bases). Trimming took off 0 bases at V and 10 bases at J, with 8 bases between the two ends. The germline V gene has CDR1 SGHDT and CDR2 YYEEEE. This CDR3 region has 13 residues. CDR3: CASSLAGVSPLHF. In DNA form, the CDR3 reads TGTGCCAGCAGCTTGGCGGGGGTATCACCCCTCCACTTT.

The chain couples TRBV5-1 to TRBJ2-7; maybe TRBD1 (6 bases). Trimming left V 1 base short and J 7 bases short, with 12 bases between. CDR3 length: 13 amino acids. Germline CDR1 SGHRS, CDR2 YFSETQ. The CDR3 sequence: CASSLLGAGEQYF. CDR3 nucleotides: TGCGCCAGCAGCTTGCTGGGGGCTGGAGAGCAGTACTTC.

V is TRBV6-5 and J is TRBJ2-6; D is possibly TRBD1 or TRBD2 (6 bases each). CDR3 length: 16 amino acids. The germline CDR1 and CDR2 sequences are MNHEY and SVGAGI. V lost 2 bases, J lost 2 bases, and 10 bases lay in between. CDR3 in amino acids: CASSYEGGTGANVLTF. The CDR3 DNA reads TGTGCCAGCAGTTACGAGGGGGGCACTGGGGCCAACGTCCTGACTTTC.

The rearrangement joins TRBV5-4 to TRBJ2-1, with no clear D. The CDR3 is 15 residues long. The germline CDR1 and CDR2 sequences are SGHNT and YYREEE (reference sequence). With 0 bases removed from V and 2 bases from J, the gap between germline ends came to 9 bases. The CDR3 bases are TGTGCCAGCAGCTTGGGGTCTGCGACCTACAATGAGCAGTTCTTC. This codes for CASSLGSATYNEQFF.

V gene TRBV29-1 combines with J gene TRBJ2-7; tentatively, D is TRBD2 (6 bases). CDR1 SQVTM and CDR2 ANQGSEA come from the germline V gene. The germline V and J ends were trimmed by 6 bases and 7 bases, with 22 bases remaining between them. CDR3 length: 14 residues. CDR3 protein: CSVAPRGSLWEQYF. The CDR3 DNA follows: TGCAGCGTAGCCCCTCGGGGGAGTTTGTGGGAGCAGTACTTC.

V and J are TRBV24-1 and TRBJ1-2; the D gene is possibly TRBD1 (5 bases). Germline V gives CDR1 KGHDR, CDR2 SFDVKD. The CDR3 is 13 residues long. V shed 6 bases and J shed 2 bases, with 9 bases lying between them. CDR3 DNA sequence: TGTGCCACCAGTTACCGGGACAACTATGGCTACACCTTC. This sequence encodes CATSYRDNYGYTF.

V usage is TRBV2 and J usage is TRBJ2-5; the match to TRBD1 covers 8 bases. CDR3 length equals 15 residues. Germline lookup yields CDR1 SNHLY and CDR2 FYNNEI. The trim removed 5 bases at V and 4 bases at J, leaving 9 bases unmatched. Here the CDR3 reads CASSRDRGKGETQYF. The CDR3 bases are TGTGCCAGCAGTCGCGACAGGGGAAAAGGAGAGACCCAGTACTTC.

The gene calls are TRBV19 and TRBJ1-6, with 7 bases fitting TRBD1. The CDR3 totals 14 residues. Trimming at V came to 7 bases and at J to 4 bases, leaving 4 bases not matched to a gene. Germline lookup yields CDR1 LNHDA and CDR2 SQIVND (reference sequence). CDR3 coding DNA: TGTGCCAGTATTGCGGACAGGTATAATTCACCCCTCCACTTT. Translation gives CASIADRYNSPLHF.